This entry lists 9 T cell receptor beta chains sequenced from one sample in a study of blood T cell repertoires in COVID-19 (dated by TCRdb to the early 2020s). Library method: the immunoSEQ multiplex PCR assay. TCRdb took over this immuneACCESS table, retaining in-frame rearrangements with V and J assigned. Such tables are incomplete; in checked studies, under half of the missing clones stem from an unresolved V gene, and the remainder is unexplained. This sample has about 150,000 clones in its table, and under 85% of those were observed once. Of the sample, 0.63% is held by the ten largest clones. The sequencing input was peripheral blood. The receptors shown here come from a man in his 60s with COVID-19, enrolled during active disease.

This clone was seen more than once but under ten times. The chain recombines TRBV2 with TRBJ2-1; TRBD1 aligns across 7 bases. The CDR3 spans 15 residues. The trim removed 5 bases at V and 6 bases at J, leaving 10 bases unmatched. The V gene's germline CDR1 is SNHLY and CDR2 FYNNEI. As DNA, the CDR3 is TGTGCCAGCAGTAAAACAGGGGTATTGGGCAATGAGCAGTTCTTC. Encoded protein: CASSKTGVLGNEQFF.

V is TRBV18 and J is TRBJ1-4; D call uncertain. Trimming removed 2 bases at V and 6 bases at J, with 19 bases between. Germline loops: CDR1 KGHSH, CDR2 LQKENI. The CDR3 is 17 amino acids. CDR3 sequence: CASSPRGLPEQYEKLFF. CDR3 sequence (DNA): TGTGCCAGCTCACCAAGAGGCCTCCCAGAACAATATGAAAAACTGTTTTTT.

The gene calls are TRBV24-1 and TRBJ1-2; 8 nucleotides line up with TRBD1. This CDR3 contains 14 residues. From germline, CDR1 is KGHDR and CDR2 SFDVKD. Unmatched junction bases numbered 7, after V lost 3 bases and J lost 8 bases. CDR3 protein: CATSDTGQGHGYTF. The CDR3 nucleotides are TGTGCCACCAGTGATACCGGACAGGGCCACGGCTACACCTTC.

The chain recombines TRBV5-8 with TRBJ2-3; 8 nucleotides line up with TRBD1. The ends lost 0 bases at V and 4 bases at J; junction bases unmatched: 1. From germline, CDR1 is SGHTS and CDR2 YDEGEE. The CDR3 is 14 amino acids. CDR3 in amino acids: CASSLGQGSDTQYF. The DNA for the CDR3 is TGTGCCAGCAGCTTGGGACAGGGGTCAGATACGCAGTATTTT.

The chain has TRBV20-1 and TRBJ1-3; D is uncertain. CDR3 length: 14 residues. Germline V lookup: CDR1 DFQATT, CDR2 SNEGSKA (reference sequence). Trimming left V 3 bases short and J 0 bases short, with 9 bases between. The CDR3 nucleotides read TGCAGTGCTAGTCACATCAGCTCTGGAAACACCATATATTTT. Protein product: CSASHISSGNTIYF.

The genes are TRBV6-5 and TRBJ2-7, with TRBD2 as a possible D gene (7 bases). Deletions cut 2 bases from V and 2 bases from J, with 16 bases between. Germline V lookup: CDR1 MNHEY, CDR2 SVGAGI. CDR3 size: 16 residues. CDR3 in DNA: TGTGCCAGCAGTTACGGGGGGGCGGGCCGGGCCTACGAGCAGTACTTC. This sequence encodes CASSYGGAGRAYEQYF.

The chain carries TRBV19 and TRBJ2-1; 10 nucleotides align to TRBD2. CDR1 LNHDA and CDR2 SQIVND come from the germline V gene (reference sequence). Germline trimming cut 0 bases from V and 1 base from J; bases unmatched to any gene: 6. This CDR3 spans 18 amino acids. The CDR3 loop is CASSIELAGRRSYNEQFF. CDR3 in DNA: TGTGCCAGTAGTATAGAACTAGCGGGACGCAGGTCCTACAATGAGCAGTTCTTC.

The chain has TRBV9 and TRBJ1-3; D call uncertain. V was pared by 3 bases and J by 0 bases, with 13 bases between. The CDR3 consists of 16 residues. Germline values: CDR1 SGDLS, CDR2 YYNGEE. Here the CDR3 DNA reads TGTGCCAGCAGCGAGGGAGGAACGCACTCTGGAAACACCATATATTTT. Translation gives CASSEGGTHSGNTIYF.

The chain uses TRBV5-1 and TRBJ1-4, with D tentatively TRBD1 (5 bases). The CDR3 spans 15 residues. CDR1 and CDR2 from the germline V gene are SGHRS and YFSETQ. Trimming took 5 bases from V and 3 from J, leaving 14 bases between them. DNA of the CDR3: TGCGCCAGCAGAAATGACAGCTTTCCTAATGAAAAACTGTTTTTT. Translated: CASRNDSFPNEKLFF.